One sample yielded the 5 T cell receptor beta chains listed below, sequenced in a study of cytomegalovirus exposure and HLA in healthy donors. Generated by immunoSEQ multiplex PCR, the TCRdb table keeps only in-frame clones and is missing some. The repertoire holds around 170,000 clones, with about 85% as singletons. What was sequenced was PBMCs. The receptors shown here come from a man aged 18 to 35 in good health and CMV-seropositive.

The chain has TRBV2 and TRBJ1-1; TRBD1 might be the D (6 bases). The CDR3 contains 14 residues. V was shortened by 4 bases and J by 1 base, with 10 bases between the two germline ends. Germline CDR1 SNHLY, CDR2 FYNNEI. CDR3 in DNA: TGTGCCAGCAGTGTCGGCAGGGGGAACACTGAAGCTTTCTTT. It encodes CASSVGRGNTEAFF. The full variable domain, in which reference TRBV2 and TRBJ1-1 provide the parts outside the CDR3, is EPEVTQTPSHQVTQMGQEVILRCVPISNHLYFYWYRQILGQKVEFLVSFYNNEISEKSEIFDDQFSVERPDGSNFTLKIRSTKLEDSAMYFCASSVGRGNTEAFFGQGTRLTVV.

V gene TRBV11-2 combines with J gene TRBJ2-7; no clear D gene. Germline values: CDR1 SGHAT, CDR2 FQNNGV. V lost 5 bases and J lost 1, with 24 bases in between. The CDR3 is 18 amino acids. The CDR3 is CASSGLGGPSTSSYEQYF. CDR3 coding DNA: TGTGCCAGCAGCGGTCTAGGCGGTCCCTCGACCTCTTCCTACGAGCAGTACTTC.

J is TRBJ2-5 and V is TRBV28, with D perhaps matching TRBD2 (5 bases). Germline V gene data show CDR1 as MDHEN and CDR2 as SYDVKM. V was shortened by 3 bases and J by 3 bases, with 11 bases between the two germline ends. This CDR3 spans 14 amino acids. CDR3 amino acids: CASSFALTKETQYF. DNA of the CDR3: TGTGCCAGCAGTTTTGCACTGACTAAAGAGACCCAGTACTTC.

This sequence joins TRBV28 and TRBJ2-5; 8 bases line up with TRBD2. CDR1 is MDHEN and CDR2 is SYDVKM in the germline V gene. The CDR3 sequence is 15 residues long. The V segment lost 1 base and the J segment 5 bases; nucleotides outside the gene matches: 6. CDR3 loop: CASSLSFTGGETQYF. The CDR3 region has the DNA TGTGCCAGCAGTTTATCCTTCACGGGGGGGGAGACCCAGTACTTC.

V gene TRBV4-1 combines with J gene TRBJ2-3; D is perhaps TRBD2 (5 bases). Per germline, CDR1 MGHRA and CDR2 YSYEKL. This CDR3 comprises 18 residues. V dropped 1 base and J dropped 4 bases, with 21 bases sitting between them. For the CDR3, the DNA is TGCGCCAGCAGCCAAGCCTCCCGTGGACTCCGAGGCGCAGATACGCAGTATTTT. Residues: CASSQASRGLRGADTQYF.